This T cell receptor beta chain came from a study of T cells after yellow fever vaccination. Each CDR3 protein gets one entry after TCRdb re-called the 5' RACE reads with MiXCR. The data hold 500,000 to 650,000 distinct CDR3 sequences, with less than 20% observed a single time. CDR1 SEHNR and CDR2 FQNEAQ come from the germline V gene (reference sequence). After removal of 5 bases from V and 6 bases from J, the junction contained 12 bases not matched to a gene. This CDR3 contains 17 residues. The TCR was taken from a man aged 18 to 29 who received the YFV17D yellow fever vaccine. The sample in question was PBMCs, obtained about 5 days after the first yellow fever vaccination. The rearrangement links TRBV7-9 to TRBJ2-2; 10 bases map to TRBD2. The CDR3 sequence is CASSPIVSGGSSGELFF. The CDR3, as DNA: TGTGCCAGCAGCCCCATCGTTAGCGGGGGGTCCTCCGGGGAGCTGTTTTTT.